Listed below are T cell receptor beta chains from one sample, sequenced in a study of cytomegalovirus exposure and HLA in healthy donors. Clones were read by immunoSEQ multiplex PCR, and TCRdb kept only the in-frame ones, dropping some. The sample yields 76,000 or so clones, roughly 73% seen once. Material for sequencing was PBMCs. The source is a woman in her 40s in good health and CMV-seropositive. The CDR3 runs from the conserved cysteine through the conserved F or W. A D gene is named only where the DNA matches it firmly. Clone size is shown for a subset of rows, as once, few, many or a class of expanded clone.

j_call: TRBJ1-1; v_call: TRBV9; d_call: -; clone_size: few; cdr3_aa: CASSVGPDLNTEAFF; cdr3_nt: TGTGCCAGCAGCGTAGGGCCAGATTTGAACACTGAAGCTTTCTTT
j_call: TRBJ2-7; v_call: TRBV2; d_call: TRBD2; clone_size: -; cdr3_aa: CASSGAKRASGRLWEQYF; cdr3_nt: TGTGCCAGCAGCGGAGCTAAGAGGGCTAGCGGGCGCCTCTGGGAGCAGTACTTC
j_call: TRBJ1-4; v_call: TRBV14; d_call: -; clone_size: -; cdr3_aa: CASSPIGGSHEKLFF; cdr3_nt: TGTGCCAGCAGCCCTATAGGCGGATCCCATGAAAAACTGTTTTTT
j_call: TRBJ2-7; v_call: TRBV11-2; d_call: TRBD2; clone_size: -; cdr3_aa: CASSRGLAGYYEQYF; cdr3_nt: TGTGCCAGCAGCCGGGGACTAGCGGGGTACTACGAGCAGTACTTC
j_call: TRBJ2-3; v_call: TRBV18; d_call: -; clone_size: few; cdr3_aa: CASSWATGTRTTDTQYF; cdr3_nt: TGTGCCAGCTCATGGGCCACAGGGACGCGGACCACAGATACGCAGTATTTT
j_call: TRBJ2-2; v_call: TRBV5-4; d_call: TRBD1; clone_size: once; cdr3_aa: CASTSQGARNTGELFF; cdr3_nt: TGTGCCAGCACCTCACAGGGGGCAAGGAACACCGGGGAGCTGTTTTTT
j_call: TRBJ1-2; v_call: TRBV6-1; d_call: -; clone_size: -; cdr3_aa: CASSEHGLYGYTF; cdr3_nt: TGTGCCAGCAGTGAGCACGGGTTATATGGCTACACCTTC
j_call: TRBJ2-7; v_call: TRBV30; d_call: -; clone_size: -; cdr3_aa: CACAATPSYEQYF; cdr3_nt: TGTGCCTGTGCGGCGACCCCCTCCTACGAGCAGTACTTC
j_call: TRBJ2-7; v_call: TRBV4-2; d_call: TRBD1; clone_size: -; cdr3_aa: CASSKGQGSSYEQYF; cdr3_nt: TGTGCCAGCAGCAAGGGACAGGGGAGCTCCTACGAGCAGTACTTC
j_call: TRBJ2-2; v_call: TRBV9; d_call: TRBD2; clone_size: -; cdr3_aa: CASSQRVAGVGELFF; cdr3_nt: TGTGCCAGCAGCCAAAGGGTAGCGGGAGTGGGGGAGCTGTTTTTT
j_call: TRBJ2-5; v_call: TRBV7-2; d_call: TRBD2; clone_size: -; cdr3_aa: CASSLRGLAGVRGETQYF; cdr3_nt: TGTGCCAGCAGCTTAAGGGGACTAGCGGGAGTTCGGGGAGAGACCCAGTACTTC
j_call: TRBJ2-7; v_call: TRBV19; d_call: TRBD1; clone_size: -; cdr3_aa: CASRDRTNYEQYF; cdr3_nt: TGTGCCAGCCGGGACAGGACTAACTACGAGCAGTACTTC
j_call: TRBJ2-3; v_call: TRBV4-3; d_call: TRBD1; clone_size: few; cdr3_aa: CASSQDPGQGADTQYF; cdr3_nt: TGCGCCAGCAGCCAAGACCCGGGACAGGGGGCAGATACGCAGTATTTT
j_call: TRBJ2-1; v_call: TRBV28; d_call: TRBD2; clone_size: -; cdr3_aa: CASSLGTRYNEQFF; cdr3_nt: TGTGCCAGCAGTCTGGGGACTAGATACAATGAGCAGTTCTTC
j_call: TRBJ2-1; v_call: TRBV7-6; d_call: TRBD2; clone_size: -; cdr3_aa: CASSLYQNLAGGGSYNEQFF; cdr3_nt: TGTGCCAGCAGCTTATACCAAAACCTAGCGGGAGGAGGCTCCTACAATGAGCAGTTCTTC
j_call: TRBJ1-2; v_call: TRBV6-5; d_call: -; clone_size: -; cdr3_aa: CASSENYKNGYTF; cdr3_nt: TGTGCCAGCAGTGAGAACTATAAGAATGGCTACACCTTC
j_call: TRBJ1-2; v_call: TRBV6-5; d_call: -; clone_size: few; cdr3_aa: CASSAANYGYTF; cdr3_nt: TGTGCCAGCAGTGCAGCTAACTATGGCTACACCTTC
j_call: TRBJ2-7; v_call: TRBV27; d_call: -; clone_size: few; cdr3_aa: CASSSGGGYEQYF; cdr3_nt: TGTGCCAGCAGTTCAGGGGGAGGCTACGAGCAGTACTTC
j_call: TRBJ1-4; v_call: TRBV28; d_call: -; clone_size: -; cdr3_aa: CASSLQGEREKLFF; cdr3_nt: TGTGCCAGCAGTCTACAGGGAGAGAGAGAAAAACTGTTTTTT
j_call: TRBJ2-3; v_call: TRBV6-4; d_call: -; clone_size: -; cdr3_aa: CASSAGGVDTQYF; cdr3_nt: TGTGCCAGCAGTGCAGGTGGCGTAGATACGCAGTATTTT
j_call: TRBJ2-5; v_call: TRBV5-1; d_call: -; clone_size: -; cdr3_aa: CASSLNQNSPGETQYF; cdr3_nt: TGCGCCAGCAGCTTGAATCAGAACTCCCCCGGGGAGACCCAGTACTTC
j_call: TRBJ1-5; v_call: TRBV10-1; d_call: TRBD1; clone_size: -; cdr3_aa: CATTSRQGDGFNQPQHF; cdr3_nt: TGCGCCACCACGTCGAGACAGGGAGATGGTTTCAATCAGCCCCAGCATTTT
j_call: TRBJ1-1; v_call: TRBV6-5; d_call: -; clone_size: -; cdr3_aa: CASSYGQGEAFF; cdr3_nt: TGTGCCAGCAGTTACGGGCAGGGCGAAGCTTTCTTT
j_call: TRBJ2-7; v_call: TRBV6-5; d_call: TRBD2; clone_size: once; cdr3_aa: CASSPTSGTLGQYF; cdr3_nt: TGTGCCAGTTCTCCGACTAGCGGGACCCTTGGGCAGTACTTC
j_call: TRBJ1-1; v_call: TRBV7-9; d_call: -; clone_size: -; cdr3_aa: CASSPDLPGIGMNTEAFF; cdr3_nt: TGTGCCAGCAGCCCCGACTTACCGGGGATCGGGATGAACACTGAAGCTTTCTTT
j_call: TRBJ1-1; v_call: TRBV19; d_call: TRBD1; clone_size: -; cdr3_aa: CASSVDRGGTEAFF; cdr3_nt: TGTGCCAGTAGTGTGGACAGGGGAGGGACTGAAGCTTTCTTT